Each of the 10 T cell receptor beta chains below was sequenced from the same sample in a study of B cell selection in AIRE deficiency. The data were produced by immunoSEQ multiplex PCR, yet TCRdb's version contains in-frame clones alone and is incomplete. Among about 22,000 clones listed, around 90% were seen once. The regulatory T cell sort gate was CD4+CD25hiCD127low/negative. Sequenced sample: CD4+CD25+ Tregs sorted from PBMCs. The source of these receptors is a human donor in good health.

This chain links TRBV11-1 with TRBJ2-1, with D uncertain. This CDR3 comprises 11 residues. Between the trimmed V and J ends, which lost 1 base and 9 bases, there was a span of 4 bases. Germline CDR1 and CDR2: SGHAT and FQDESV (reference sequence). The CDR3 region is CASSLGGEQFF. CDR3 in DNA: TGTGCCAGCAGCTTAGGAGGTGAGCAGTTCTTC.

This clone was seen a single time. CDR3 bases: TGTGCCAGCAGTACCGGAGGAATAATTGACACCGGGGAGCTGTTTTTT. This encodes CASSTGGIIDTGELFF. The gene calls are TRBV6-4 and TRBJ2-2, with a weak D call TRBD2 (5 bases). CDR1 is MRHNA, CDR2 SNTAGT, per germline. Trimming removed 5 bases from V and 3 bases from J, with 16 bases in between. The CDR3 is made up of 16 amino acids.

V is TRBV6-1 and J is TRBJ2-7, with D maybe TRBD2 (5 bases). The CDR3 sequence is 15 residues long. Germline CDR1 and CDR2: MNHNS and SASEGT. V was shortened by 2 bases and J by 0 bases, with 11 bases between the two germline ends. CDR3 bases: TGTGCCAGCAGTGAAAGGTGGGAGAGCTCCTACGAGCAGTACTTC. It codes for CASSERWESSYEQYF.

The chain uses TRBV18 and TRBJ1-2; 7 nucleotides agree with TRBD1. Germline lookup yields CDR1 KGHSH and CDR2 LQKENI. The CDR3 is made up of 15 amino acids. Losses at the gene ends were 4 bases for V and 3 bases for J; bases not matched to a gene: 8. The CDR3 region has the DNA TGTGCCAGCTCACTGGGACAGCGTGTTGACTATGGCTACACCTTC. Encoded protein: CASSLGQRVDYGYTF.

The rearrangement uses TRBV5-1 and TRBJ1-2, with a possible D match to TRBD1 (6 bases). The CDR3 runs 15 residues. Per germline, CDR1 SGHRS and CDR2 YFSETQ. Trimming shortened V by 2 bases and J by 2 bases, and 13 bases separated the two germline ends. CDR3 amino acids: CASSLGQGQNYGYTF. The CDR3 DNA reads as TGCGCCAGCAGCTTAGGTCAGGGACAAAACTATGGCTACACCTTC.

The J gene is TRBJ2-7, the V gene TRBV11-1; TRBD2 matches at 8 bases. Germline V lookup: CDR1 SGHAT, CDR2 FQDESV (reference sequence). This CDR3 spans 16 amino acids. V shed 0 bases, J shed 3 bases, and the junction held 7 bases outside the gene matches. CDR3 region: CASSLAFAGGFYEQYF. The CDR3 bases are TGTGCCAGCAGCTTAGCGTTTGCGGGAGGATTCTACGAGCAGTACTTC. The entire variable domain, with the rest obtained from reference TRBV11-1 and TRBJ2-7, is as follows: EAEVAQSPRYKITEKSQAVAFWCDPISGHATLYWYRQILGQGPELLVQFQDESVVDDSQLPKDRFSAERLKGVDSTLKIQPAELGDSAMYLCASSLAFAGGFYEQYFGPGTRLTVT.

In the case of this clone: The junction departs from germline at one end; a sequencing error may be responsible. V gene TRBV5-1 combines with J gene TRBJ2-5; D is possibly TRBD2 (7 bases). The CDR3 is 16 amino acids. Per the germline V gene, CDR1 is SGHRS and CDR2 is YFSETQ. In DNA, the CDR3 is TGCGCCCGCAGCTTGGGGGGGGCGGGAGCCCAAGAGACCCAGTACTTC. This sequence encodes CARSLGGAGAQETQYF.

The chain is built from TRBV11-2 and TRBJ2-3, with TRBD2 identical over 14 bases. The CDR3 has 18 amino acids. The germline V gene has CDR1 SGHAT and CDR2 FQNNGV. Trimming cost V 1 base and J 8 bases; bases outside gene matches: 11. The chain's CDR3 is CASSLGPGLAGVPATQYF. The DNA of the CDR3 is TGTGCCAGCAGCTTAGGCCCGGGACTAGCGGGAGTCCCTGCTACGCAGTATTTT.

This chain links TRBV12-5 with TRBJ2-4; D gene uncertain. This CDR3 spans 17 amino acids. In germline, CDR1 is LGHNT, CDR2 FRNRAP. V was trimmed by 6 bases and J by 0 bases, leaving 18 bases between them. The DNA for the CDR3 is TGTGCTAGTGGCCCTCCCCTCACAATTGGAGCCAAAAACATTCAGTACTTC. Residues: CASGPPLTIGAKNIQYF.

The CDR3 loop reads CATSRNMNTEAFF. The CDR3 bases are TGTGCCACCAGCAGAAATATGAACACTGAAGCTTTCTTT. This chain joins TRBV15 and TRBJ1-1; unclear D gene. The germline V and J ends were trimmed by 2 bases and 0 bases, with 4 bases remaining between them. CDR3 size: 13 residues. The germline gives CDR1 LNHNV, CDR2 YYDKDF (reference sequence). The full variable domain, its missing parts supplied by reference TRBV15 and TRBJ1-1, is DAMVIQNPRYQVTQFGKPVTLSCSQTLNHNVMYWYQQKSSQAPKLLFHYYDKDFNNEADTPDNFQSRRPNTSFCFLDIRSPGLGDTAMYLCATSRNMNTEAFFGQGTRLTVV.